The 13 T cell receptor beta chains listed next were all sequenced from one sample in a study of graft-versus-host responses after intestinal transplantation. TCRdb's table, derived via immunoSEQ multiplex PCR, lists solely in-frame clones and lacks some. The sample lists 20,000 to 25,000 clones, roughly 86% occurring once. These TCRs are of unknown antigen specificity. The specimen comprised unstimulated CD8+ T cells sorted from spleen or lymph node cells, sampled before transplant. These TCRs come from a human donor who was the organ donor for an intestinal transplant.

The chain has TRBV19 and TRBJ2-1; no reliable D call. CDR1 LNHDA and CDR2 SQIVND come from the germline V gene (reference sequence). The length of the CDR3 is 13 residues. The ends were cut back, 3 bases at V and 4 bases at J, with 7 bases in the middle. In DNA, the CDR3 is TGTGCCAGTAGTATGGACCGATACAATGAGCAGTTCTTC. Encoded protein: CASSMDRYNEQFF.

This clone was observed a handful of times. The chain carries TRBV7-8 and TRBJ2-1, with D uncertain. This CDR3 spans 16 amino acids. The germline gives CDR1 SGHVS, CDR2 FQNEAQ. V dropped 5 bases and J dropped 4 bases, with 18 bases sitting between them. The CDR3 spells CASSADGLSEYNEQFF. The CDR3 DNA reads TGTGCCAGCAGCGCGGACGGGCTCTCCGAATACAATGAGCAGTTCTTC.

The CDR3 region is CASSVGGAGNQPQHF. The DNA for the CDR3 is TGTGCCAGCAGCGTAGGGGGGGCGGGCAATCAGCCCCAGCATTTT. V gene TRBV9 combines with J gene TRBJ1-5; D possibly corresponds to TRBD1 (6 bases). V was trimmed by 0 bases and J by 2 bases, leaving 9 bases between them. Germline CDR1 and CDR2: SGDLS and YYNGEE. CDR3 length equals 15 residues.

The gene calls are TRBV13 and TRBJ2-1, with no clear D. The CDR3 runs to 13 residues. V lost 5 bases to trimming and J lost 10 bases, with 15 bases between them. Looked up from germline, CDR1 is PRHDT and CDR2 is FYEKMQ (reference sequence). The chain's CDR3 is CASSQGIFKEQFF. In DNA, the CDR3 is TGTGCCAGCAGCCAAGGCATATTTAAGGAGCAGTTCTTC.

The chain links TRBV5-8 to TRBJ2-1, with D tentatively TRBD2 (6 bases). The CDR3 consists of 12 residues. CDR1 and CDR2 (germline): SGHTS, YDEGEE. V lost 2 bases, J lost 10 bases, and 10 bases lay in between. DNA for the CDR3: TGTGCCAGCAGCTTCGGAGGGAAGGAGCAGTTCTTC. It encodes CASSFGGKEQFF. Using reference TRBV5-8 and TRBJ2-1 for the parts outside the CDR3, the full variable domain is EAGVTQSPTHLIKTRGQQATLRCSPISGHTSVYWYQQALGLGLQFLLWYDEGEERNRGNFPPRFSGRQFPNYSSELNVNALELEDSALYLCASSFGGKEQFFGPGTRLTVL.

The chain uses TRBV27 and TRBJ2-5, with 8 positions matching TRBD2. The germline V gene has CDR1 MNHEY and CDR2 SMNVEV (reference sequence). V dropped 2 bases and J dropped 4; count of bases not matched to a gene: 0. This CDR3 is built from 13 residues. As DNA, the CDR3 is TGTGCCAGCAGTTTACTAGCGGGAGAGACCCAGTACTTC. Translation: CASSLLAGETQYF.

The CDR3 coding sequence is TGTGCCAGTAGTATCGGGAGCTGGTACACTGAAGCTTTCTTT. Protein product: CASSIGSWYTEAFF. The V and J genes are TRBV19 and TRBJ1-1; D is unclear. V lost 3 bases and J lost 3, with 11 bases in between. CDR3 length: 14 amino acids. Germline CDR1 is LNHDA and CDR2 is SQIVND (reference sequence).

The rearrangement joins TRBV7-9 to TRBJ2-7; possibly TRBD1 for D (5 bases). V lost 4 bases and J lost 5, with 15 bases in between. The CDR3 extends over 14 amino acids. Per the germline V gene, CDR1 is SEHNR and CDR2 is FQNEAQ (reference sequence). DNA of the CDR3: TGTGCCAGCAGCTCCGAAAGGGGCCGTCACGAGCAGTACTTC. Amino acid sequence: CASSSERGRHEQYF.

The gene calls are TRBV7-2 and TRBJ2-7, with D perhaps TRBD2 (5 bases). The CDR3 length is 13 residues. CDR1 SGHTA and CDR2 FQGNSA come from the germline V gene. V dropped 5 bases and J dropped 5 bases, with 13 bases sitting between them. As DNA, the CDR3 is TGTGCCAGCAGCCCGGCGCTGAGGGACGAGCAGTACTTC. It codes for CASSPALRDEQYF.

In this sample, this clone turned up once. The chain combines TRBV7-6 with TRBJ1-1, with 7 positions matching TRBD1. Losses at the gene ends were 5 bases for V and 0 bases for J; bases not matched to a gene: 6. Looked up from germline, CDR1 is SGHVS and CDR2 is FNYEAQ. There are 15 residues in the CDR3. CDR3 residues: CASSPRQGMNTEAFF. In nucleotides, the CDR3 is TGTGCCAGCAGCCCGCGACAGGGTATGAACACTGAAGCTTTCTTT.

V and J are TRBV5-6 and TRBJ2-7; 10 positions agree with TRBD2. The CDR3 has 14 amino acids. V was clipped by 2 bases and J by 5 bases; unmatched bases: 4. The germline CDR1 and CDR2 sequences are SGHDT and YYEEEE. The CDR3 is CASSLSGREDEQYF. In nucleotides, the CDR3 is TGTGCCAGCAGCTTAAGCGGGAGGGAGGACGAGCAGTACTTC.

The chain combines TRBV6-5 with TRBJ2-3; a possible D gene is TRBD1 (5 bases). V was cut by 9 bases and J by 2 bases, with 15 bases left in between. This CDR3 spans 14 amino acids. The V gene's germline CDR1 is MNHEY and CDR2 SVGAGI. The CDR3 is CASELRGLTDTQYF. The CDR3 bases are TGTGCCAGTGAACTTAGGGGCCTCACAGATACGCAGTATTTT.

V gene TRBV19 combines with J gene TRBJ1-5; D uncertain. Per germline, CDR1 LNHDA and CDR2 SQIVND (reference sequence). This CDR3 contains 14 residues. Between the trimmed V and J ends, which lost 0 bases and 6 bases, there was a span of 9 bases. The DNA for the CDR3 is TGTGCCAGTAGTATAGATAGTGGGGTTCAGCCCCAGCATTTT. Translating gives CASSIDSGVQPQHF.